These 28 T cell receptor beta chains originate from one sample sequenced in a study of blood T cells in healthy people across ages. Primed by a sample-barcoded 5' primer and a J-beta primer mix, a second PCR proceeded for 7 to 11 cycles. TCRdb reprocessed the 5' RACE reads with MiXCR, giving one entry per CDR3 protein. The sample comprises about 1.4 million distinct CDR3 sequences, roughly 60% of which are singletons, and roughly 6.3% rests with the top ten. Input material: blood. These receptors all stem from a man aged 18 to 29 in good health.

The chain combines TRBV28 with TRBJ2-7; 8 bases line up with TRBD1. Germline CDR1 MDHEN, CDR2 SYDVKM. The CDR3 is 16 amino acids. J lost 0 bases, V lost 7 bases, and 11 bases had no gene match. The CDR3, as DNA: TGTGCCAGCACTACAATAATACAGGGGGTCTCCTACGAGCAGTACTTC. It encodes CASTTIIQGVSYEQYF. The full variable domain, its missing parts supplied by reference TRBV28 and TRBJ2-7, is DVKVTQSSRYLVKRTGEKVFLECVQDMDHENMFWYRQDPGLGLRLIYFSYDVKMKEKGDIPEGYSVSREKKERFSLILESASTNQTSMYLCASTTIIQGVSYEQYFGPGTRLTVT.

The V and J genes are TRBV23-1 and TRBJ2-7; tentative D call: TRBD2 (6 bases). TRBV23-1 is an open reading frame whose function is uncertain. The ends were cut back, 6 bases at V and 7 bases at J, with 13 bases in the middle. The CDR3 runs 12 residues. The CDR3 sequence is CASSRRGNEQYF. In DNA form, the CDR3 reads TGCGCCAGCAGCCGGAGGGGCAATGAGCAGTACTTC.

The chain is built from TRBV11-2 and TRBJ2-2; the D gene is possibly TRBD2 (5 bases). In germline, CDR1 is SGHAT, CDR2 FQNNGV. The V and J ends lost 3 bases and 7 bases respectively, with 15 bases between them. This CDR3 has 15 residues. The CDR3 reads CASSFGEKGGGELFF. CDR3 nucleotides: TGTGCCAGCAGCTTCGGGGAAAAGGGTGGCGGGGAGCTGTTTTTT. The full variable domain, its missing parts supplied by reference TRBV11-2 and TRBJ2-2, is EAGVAQSPRYKIIEKRQSVAFWCNPISGHATLYWYQQILGQGPKLLIQFQNNGVVDDSQLPKDRFSAERLKGVDSTLKIQPAKLEDSAVYLCASSFGEKGGGELFFGEGSRLTVL.

This sequence joins TRBV20-1 and TRBJ2-3; a weak D match, TRBD2 (7 bases). Trimming removed 4 bases from V and 5 bases from J, with 16 bases in between. The CDR3 is made up of 14 amino acids. The germline V gene has CDR1 DFQATT and CDR2 SNEGSKA (reference sequence). This CDR3 is CSAKEGGVEDTQYF. CDR3 coding DNA: TGCAGTGCTAAGGAGGGGGGGGTTGAAGATACGCAGTATTTT.

In its sample, this clonotype was seen a few times. The junction departs from germline at one end; a sequencing error may be responsible. This chain joins TRBV6-1 and TRBJ1-2; D is unclear. The CDR3 is made up of 14 amino acids. In germline, CDR1 is MNHNS, CDR2 SASEGT. As DNA, the CDR3 is TGTGCCAGCAGTCCGACGGGAGTTAACTATGGCTGCACCTTC. As protein: CASSPTGVNYGCTF.

The rearrangement joins TRBV20-1 to TRBJ2-3; D is uncertain. The CDR3 loop spans 17 amino acids. Trimming shortened V by 3 bases and J by 2 bases, and 21 bases separated the two germline ends. Germline assignment: CDR1 DFQATT and CDR2 SNEGSKA (reference sequence). DNA for the CDR3: TGCAGTGCTAGGAGCCCCTGGTTTGGCAGATCCACAGATACGCAGTATTTT. Residues: CSARSPWFGRSTDTQYF.

This clonotype appeared once. An end of the junction does not agree with germline; a read error may underlie this. The gene calls are TRBV14 and TRBJ2-2; D ambiguous. The germline V gene has CDR1 SGHDN and CDR2 FVKESK. The CDR3 covers 13 residues. The CDR3 DNA reads as TGTGCCAGCAGTCAAGATATCTCCGGGGAGCTGTTTTTT. Its translation: CASSQDISGELFF. The full variable domain, completed using reference TRBV14 and TRBJ2-2, is EAGVTQFPSHSVIEKGQTVTLRCDPISGHDNLYWYRRVMGKEIKFLLHFVKESKQDESGMPNNRFLAERTGGTYSTLKVQPAELEDSGVYFCASSQDISGELFFGEGSRLTVL.

The chain employs TRBV15 and TRBJ1-5; D not resolved. The J call may not be correct, given that the DNA end is closer to TRBJ2-3. This CDR3 comprises 13 residues. CDR1 and CDR2 from the germline V gene are LNHNV and YYDKDF (reference sequence). CDR3 region: CATALGGNQPQYF. DNA for the CDR3: TGTGCCACCGCACTGGGCGGCAATCAGCCCCAGTATTTT.

The V call is TRBV5-1, the J call TRBJ2-4; 7 nucleotides line up with TRBD2. The DNA end is more similar to TRBJ2-7, so the J call may be wrong. The CDR3 contains 15 residues. Germline V gene data show CDR1 as SGHRS and CDR2 as YFSETQ. In DNA form, the CDR3 reads TGCGCCAGCAGCTTGGGGACTAGTTTTTCCCACGAGCAGTACTTC. Its translation: CASSLGTSFSHEQYF.

This clonotype was found a few times. This chain joins TRBV20-1 and TRBJ2-5; 9 positions match TRBD2. The length of the CDR3 is 16 residues. Germline trimming cut 0 bases from V and 2 bases from J; bases unmatched to any gene: 7. CDR1 is DFQATT, CDR2 SNEGSKA, per germline (reference sequence). The CDR3 sequence is CSARDLSSGDQETQYF. CDR3 DNA sequence: TGCAGTGCTAGAGATCTCTCTAGCGGGGATCAAGAGACCCAGTACTTC.

The chain is built from TRBV4-1 and TRBJ2-7; D is unresolved. Per the germline V gene, CDR1 is MGHRA and CDR2 is YSYEKL. This CDR3 is 13 amino acids long. V lost 0 bases to trimming and J lost 9 bases, with 12 bases between them. CDR3 DNA: TGCGCCAGCAGCCAAGAACCTGAACGAGGGCAGTACTTC. The encoded protein is CASSQEPERGQYF.

The chain couples TRBV5-1 to TRBJ2-4; D is ambiguous. Germline CDR1 reads SGHRS; CDR2 reads YFSETQ. V dropped 3 bases and J dropped 0 bases, with 13 bases sitting between them. The length of the CDR3 is 16 residues. This chain's CDR3 is CASSWTSSLAKNIQYF. The CDR3 DNA is TGCGCCAGCAGCTGGACCTCCAGCCTAGCCAAAAACATTCAGTACTTC.

The chain combines TRBV12-3 or TRBV12-4 with TRBJ2-1; D is unresolved. This CDR3 is built from 12 residues. The V and J ends lost 3 bases and 10 bases respectively, with 10 bases between them. The CDR3 DNA follows: TGTGCCAGCAGTTTTGACCGGGCAGAGCAGTTCTTC. Protein: CASSFDRAEQFF.

J is TRBJ1-2 and V is TRBV4-3; no firm D call. Germline V CDR1 and CDR2: LGHNA, YSLEER. CDR3 length: 13 residues. V was cut by 0 bases and J by 4 bases, with 6 bases left in between. The CDR3, as DNA: TGCGCCAGCAGCCAAGATGTGAGCTATGGCTACACCTTC. It codes for CASSQDVSYGYTF.

This chain joins TRBV7-6 and TRBJ2-5, with D perhaps given as TRBD1 or TRBD2 (5 bases each). In germline, CDR1 is SGHVS, CDR2 FNYEAQ. This CDR3 spans 14 amino acids. V was pared by 7 bases and J by 2 bases, with 14 bases between. CDR3 sequence reads: CASTLYEGQETQYF. Here the CDR3 DNA reads TGTGCCAGCACCTTGTATGAGGGGCAAGAGACCCAGTACTTC.

The genes are TRBV27 and TRBJ2-1, with D maybe TRBD2 (6 bases). V was pared by 2 bases and J by 10 bases, with 15 bases between. The CDR3 has 14 residues. Per germline, CDR1 MNHEY and CDR2 SMNVEV (reference sequence). Here the CDR3 DNA reads TGTGCCAGCAGTTTAGGGACTGCTAAGCGGGAGCAGTTCTTC. Residues: CASSLGTAKREQFF.

This clonotype is a singleton in its sample. The chain combines TRBV7-9 with TRBJ1-2, with 8 bases aligning to TRBD1. Germline loops: CDR1 SEHNR, CDR2 FQNEAQ (reference sequence). CDR3 length: 15 amino acids. V shed 2 bases, J shed 4 bases, and the junction held 6 bases outside the gene matches. For the CDR3, the DNA is TGTGCCAGCAGCTTAAAAGACAGGGGACGCTATGGCTACACCTTC. Protein: CASSLKDRGRYGYTF.

This clonotype appeared once. This sequence joins TRBV7-9 and TRBJ1-2; D not resolved. The length of the CDR3 is 14 residues. V lost 6 bases to trimming and J lost 8 bases, with 19 bases between them. Germline CDR1 SEHNR, CDR2 FQNEAQ (reference sequence). CDR3 amino acids: CASRRTGSRWGYTF. The CDR3, as DNA: TGTGCCAGCAGGCGGACCGGGAGCCGATGGGGCTACACCTTC.

This clonotype came up a few times. The V and J genes are TRBV20-1 and TRBJ2-7, with 11 nucleotides matching TRBD2. The germline V gene has CDR1 DFQATT and CDR2 SNEGSKA (reference sequence). V shed 2 bases and J 2 bases; nucleotides not matched to a gene: 2. This CDR3 is 14 amino acids long. CDR3 protein: CSARLAGGPYEQYF. In DNA, the CDR3 is TGCAGTGCTAGACTAGCGGGGGGTCCCTACGAGCAGTACTTC.

This clonotype was found a few times. The chain combines TRBV7-2 with TRBJ2-1, with 7 positions matching TRBD1. The ends lost 2 bases at V and 6 bases at J; junction bases unmatched: 10. The CDR3 is 16 amino acids. Germline V gives CDR1 SGHTA, CDR2 FQGNSA. CDR3 DNA sequence: TGTGCCAGCAGCTTACAATCAGGACAGGCGGCCAATGAGCAGTTCTTC. Protein: CASSLQSGQAANEQFF.

The chain uses TRBV29-1 and TRBJ2-1; 10 bases fit TRBD2. The germline V gene has CDR1 SQVTM and CDR2 ANQGSEA. The J segment lost 0 bases and the V segment lost 6 bases, leaving 2 bases of the junction unmatched. The CDR3 loop spans 14 amino acids. The CDR3 sequence is CSVQRGGSYNEQFF. CDR3 DNA sequence: TGCAGCGTGCAGCGGGGGGGCTCCTACAATGAGCAGTTCTTC.

The rearrangement links TRBV5-1 to TRBJ2-7; 12 bases align to TRBD2. There are 15 residues in the CDR3. Germline trimming cut 4 bases from V and 7 bases from J; bases unmatched to any gene: 9. CDR1 and CDR2 from the germline V gene are SGHRS and YFSETQ. The CDR3 spells CASSATSGGYNEQYF. CDR3 DNA sequence: TGCGCCAGCAGCGCCACTAGCGGGGGGTACAATGAGCAGTACTTC.

The chain recombines TRBV10-2 with TRBJ2-7, with a possible D match to TRBD1 (5 bases). V lost 2 bases to trimming and J lost 6 bases, with 8 bases between them. This CDR3 is built from 12 residues. Germline CDR1 is WSHSY and CDR2 is SAAADI. CDR3 coding DNA: TGCGCCAGCAGTGAGATAACAGGCGAGCAGTACTTC. Protein sequence: CASSEITGEQYF.

J is TRBJ1-6 and V is TRBV4-3; 8 bases match TRBD1. CDR3 size: 17 residues. Germline assignment: CDR1 LGHNA and CDR2 YSLEER. V lost 0 bases and J lost 10; bases outside the gene matches: 11. The CDR3, as DNA: TGCGCCAGCAGCCAAGAGTTATCGACAGGGGCAGACTCACCCCTCCACTTT. This encodes CASSQELSTGADSPLHF.

This clonotype came up a few times. The J gene is TRBJ2-1, the V gene TRBV5-1; TRBD2 might be the D (5 bases). The germline V and J ends were trimmed by 3 bases and 7 bases, with 17 bases remaining between them. This CDR3 is 15 amino acids long. Germline values: CDR1 SGHRS, CDR2 YFSETQ. For the CDR3, the DNA is TGCGCCAGCAGCTCCACCGGGCTAGCTGGGAATGAGCAGTTCTTC. The encoded protein is CASSSTGLAGNEQFF.

This chain links TRBV6-5 with TRBJ1-4; the match to TRBD1 covers 11 bases. Germline V gene data show CDR1 as MNHEY and CDR2 as SVGAGI. This CDR3 spans 15 amino acids. V shed 4 bases, J shed 5 bases, and the junction held 3 bases outside the gene matches. In DNA form, the CDR3 reads TGTGCCAGCAGTTCCCGGACAGGGGGCAATGAAAAACTGTTTTTT. Encoded protein: CASSSRTGGNEKLFF.

The chain employs TRBV12-3 or TRBV12-4 and TRBJ2-5, with D unresolved. The CDR3 is 17 amino acids. Trimming cost V 5 bases and J 4 bases, with 23 bases left between them. This CDR3 reads CASSPDGLTTHGETQYF. In nucleotides, the CDR3 is TGTGCCAGCAGTCCAGATGGCCTTACCACCCACGGAGAGACCCAGTACTTC.

This rearrangement joins TRBV6-5 to TRBJ2-5; D remains unclear. The length of the CDR3 is 14 residues. V was cut by 5 bases and J by 1 base, with 11 bases left in between. Germline CDR1 is MNHEY and CDR2 is SVGAGI. This chain's CDR3 is CASSPVGTQETQYF. The CDR3 DNA follows: TGTGCCAGCAGTCCCGTGGGCACCCAAGAGACCCAGTACTTC.